The T cell receptor (beta chain) described here comes from a study of patients and donors after allogeneic stem cell transplantation. TCRdb recomputed calls from the RT-PCR reads with MiXCR, one row per CDR3 protein. The data contain about 24,000 distinct CDR3 sequences, about 42% of them seen just once; the ten biggest clones take up around 72%. Trimming pared 5 bases from V and 1 base from J, leaving 8 bases between. This CDR3 is 13 amino acids long. Per germline, CDR1 SGHAT and CDR2 FQNNGV. The source is a human donor who was either an allogeneic HSCT recipient or a stem cell or donor lymphocyte infusion donor (not recorded which). It is not recorded whose cells these are; they may come from a transplant donor. The sequenced material came from blood, either unsorted or a sorted T cell fraction (not recorded which). J is TRBJ1-1 and V is TRBV11-2, with D possibly matching TRBD1 (5 bases). In DNA form, the CDR3 reads TGTGCCAGCAGCCGAGACAGGAACACTGAAGCTTTCTTT. Amino acid sequence: CASSRDRNTEAFF.